Listed below are T cell receptor beta chains from one sample, sequenced in a study of radiotherapy plus CTLA-4 blockade in lung cancer. Only in-frame clones appear in the TCRdb table, and some are missing; sequencing was by immunoSEQ multiplex PCR. The sample holds 35,000 to 45,000 clones; 75% to 80% are singletons and the top ten take under 3%. Sequencing used peripheral blood, obtained from a patient treated with radiotherapy plus ipilimumab. The receptor source for this set is a human donor with non-small cell lung cancer whose response to radiotherapy plus ipilimumab could not be evaluated. Each CDR3 is given with its conserved first and last residue. The D gene is left open where the match is weak. Size tells how often a clone was seen (once, few, many) or the class of an expanded clone, and some rows leave it out.

v_call: TRBV2
j_call: TRBJ2-4
d_call: TRBD1
clone_size: once
cdr3_nt: TGTGCCAGCATGGGACAGGGATCACTAGCCAAAAACATTCAGTACTTC
cdr3_aa: CASMGQGSLAKNIQYF

v_call: TRBV9
j_call: TRBJ2-2
d_call: NA
clone_size: NA
cdr3_nt: TGTGCCAGCAGCGTAAGGAATACGACAGGCCTGAACACCGGGGAGCTGTTTTTT
cdr3_aa: CASSVRNTTGLNTGELFF

v_call: TRBV7-9
j_call: TRBJ2-4
d_call: TRBD2
clone_size: NA
cdr3_nt: TGTGCCAGCAGCCCCCCGGGGGGCAAAAACATTCAGTACTTC
cdr3_aa: CASSPPGGKNIQYF

v_call: TRBV4-3
j_call: TRBJ1-2
d_call: TRBD1
clone_size: NA
cdr3_nt: TGCGCCAGCAGCCAAGTTATGGACAGGGGGCTTGATTATGGCTACACCTTC
cdr3_aa: CASSQVMDRGLDYGYTF

v_call: TRBV19
j_call: TRBJ1-2
d_call: NA
clone_size: few
cdr3_nt: TGTGCCACCAAGACAGGAATAAACTATGGCTACACCTTC
cdr3_aa: CATKTGINYGYTF

v_call: TRBV9
j_call: TRBJ2-5
d_call: NA
clone_size: NA
cdr3_nt: TGTGCCAGCAGCCCACAGATGGGCAGGGTCAGGGAGACCCAGTACTTC
cdr3_aa: CASSPQMGRVRETQYF

v_call: TRBV4-2
j_call: TRBJ2-3
d_call: NA
clone_size: NA
cdr3_nt: TGTGCCAGCAGCCAAGACCCCCTCAGGGCGGATACGCAGTATTTT
cdr3_aa: CASSQDPLRADTQYF

v_call: TRBV15
j_call: TRBJ2-1
d_call: NA
clone_size: NA
cdr3_nt: TGTGCCACCAGCAGAGTCGTCGGGGGTGATAGGGCCTACAATGAGCAGTTCTTC
cdr3_aa: CATSRVVGGDRAYNEQFF

v_call: TRBV2
j_call: TRBJ1-4
d_call: TRBD1
clone_size: NA
cdr3_nt: TGTGCCAGCAGTAGACAGGGACGAAATGAAAAACTGTTTTTT
cdr3_aa: CASSRQGRNEKLFF

v_call: TRBV7-2
j_call: TRBJ2-7
d_call: TRBD2
clone_size: NA
cdr3_nt: TGTGCCAGCAGCTTAGGATTAGCGGGGGACTCCTACGAGCAGTACTTC
cdr3_aa: CASSLGLAGDSYEQYF

v_call: TRBV7-9
j_call: TRBJ2-3
d_call: TRBD2
clone_size: NA
cdr3_nt: TGTGCCAGCAGCTTAGAGGGGAGGGCACAGTATTTT
cdr3_aa: CASSLEGRAQYF

v_call: TRBV11-1
j_call: TRBJ2-1
d_call: TRBD2
clone_size: NA
cdr3_nt: TGTGCCAGCAGCCGGGGACTAGCGGGAGCCGAAGAGCAGTTCTTC
cdr3_aa: CASSRGLAGAEEQFF

v_call: TRBV30
j_call: TRBJ2-7
d_call: NA
clone_size: NA
cdr3_nt: TGTGCCTGGAGTGTACTCCGTCTGAAGGGGTCCCACGAGCAGTACTTC
cdr3_aa: CAWSVLRLKGSHEQYF

v_call: TRBV5-1
j_call: TRBJ1-5
d_call: NA
clone_size: NA
cdr3_nt: TGCGCCAGCAGCGTCGGACAGAACAATCAGCCCCAGCATTTT
cdr3_aa: CASSVGQNNQPQHF

v_call: TRBV7-3
j_call: TRBJ2-3
d_call: TRBD2
clone_size: NA
cdr3_nt: TGTGCCAGCAGCGAGCGGGGGCTGAGCACAGATACGCAGTATTTT
cdr3_aa: CASSERGLSTDTQYF

v_call: TRBV7-9
j_call: TRBJ2-5
d_call: TRBD2
clone_size: NA
cdr3_nt: TGTGCCAGCAGCCCGGGACTAGGGGAGACCCAGTACTTC
cdr3_aa: CASSPGLGETQYF

v_call: TRBV25-1
j_call: TRBJ2-2
d_call: NA
clone_size: NA
cdr3_nt: TGTGCCAGCAGTGAATTGTTGGCGGGACTCACCGGGGAGCTGTTTTTT
cdr3_aa: CASSELLAGLTGELFF

v_call: TRBV30
j_call: TRBJ1-1
d_call: NA
clone_size: NA
cdr3_nt: TGTGCCTGGATTGTGGGGGCTGGGAACACTGAAGCTTTCTTT
cdr3_aa: CAWIVGAGNTEAFF

v_call: TRBV18
j_call: TRBJ2-3
d_call: NA
clone_size: NA
cdr3_nt: TGTGCCAGCTCGCCCCGAAACAGCCTCACAGATACGCAGTATTTT
cdr3_aa: CASSPRNSLTDTQYF

v_call: TRBV5-3
j_call: TRBJ1-2
d_call: TRBD1
clone_size: few
cdr3_nt: TGTGCCAGAAGCTTCGACAGGGTAAACTATGGCTACACCTTC
cdr3_aa: CARSFDRVNYGYTF

v_call: TRBV7-2
j_call: TRBJ2-7
d_call: TRBD1
clone_size: NA
cdr3_nt: TGTGCCAGCAGCTTAGCGGGGACAGGGGTCTACGAGCAGTACTTC
cdr3_aa: CASSLAGTGVYEQYF

v_call: TRBV6-6
j_call: TRBJ2-7
d_call: NA
clone_size: NA
cdr3_nt: TGTGCCAGCAGCCCCCGCAGGGAAGCCTCCTACGAGCAGTACTTC
cdr3_aa: CASSPRREASYEQYF

v_call: TRBV5-1
j_call: TRBJ1-2
d_call: TRBD1
clone_size: NA
cdr3_nt: TGCGCCAGCAGCCGAGAAGGACAGGTCTATGGCTACACCTTC
cdr3_aa: CASSREGQVYGYTF

v_call: TRBV4-2
j_call: TRBJ2-2
d_call: TRBD2
clone_size: NA
cdr3_nt: TGTGCCGGCTCCAAGGGACTAGCGGGAGTCACCGGGGAGCTGTTTTTT
cdr3_aa: CAGSKGLAGVTGELFF

v_call: TRBV4-1
j_call: TRBJ1-1
d_call: NA
clone_size: medium-sized
cdr3_nt: TGCGCCAGCAGCCCCGGGGGCACTGAAGCTTTCTTT
cdr3_aa: CASSPGGTEAFF

v_call: TRBV29-1
j_call: TRBJ2-5
d_call: NA
clone_size: NA
cdr3_nt: TGCAGCGCTCTACGACTGCTACAAGAGACCCAGTACTTC
cdr3_aa: CSALRLLQETQYF

v_call: TRBV5-5
j_call: TRBJ2-7
d_call: NA
clone_size: NA
cdr3_nt: TGTGCCAGCAGCTGGTACTCAGGGTCCTACGAGCAGTACTTC
cdr3_aa: CASSWYSGSYEQYF

v_call: TRBV5-1
j_call: TRBJ2-5
d_call: NA
clone_size: NA
cdr3_nt: TGCGCCAGCAACCCAGCGGGTAAAGAGACCCAGTACTTC
cdr3_aa: CASNPAGKETQYF

v_call: TRBV11-1
j_call: TRBJ2-7
d_call: NA
clone_size: NA
cdr3_nt: TGTGCCAGCAGCCCGAGGGACTTCGGTTCCGAGCAGTACTTC
cdr3_aa: CASSPRDFGSEQYF

v_call: TRBV2
j_call: TRBJ2-2
d_call: NA
clone_size: NA
cdr3_nt: TGTGCCAGCAGTGAAGAAGAGGGCCGAGCGGGGGAGCTGTTTTTT
cdr3_aa: CASSEEEGRAGELFF

v_call: TRBV5-1
j_call: TRBJ1-5
d_call: NA
clone_size: NA
cdr3_nt: TGCGCCAGCAGCTTGTGGGCAGGGGCAGATCAGCCCCAGCATTTT
cdr3_aa: CASSLWAGADQPQHF

v_call: TRBV28
j_call: TRBJ2-7
d_call: TRBD1
clone_size: NA
cdr3_nt: TGTGCCAGCTCCCGGGACAGGGGTTATCGCGAGCAGTACTTC
cdr3_aa: CASSRDRGYREQYF

v_call: TRBV25-1
j_call: TRBJ1-4
d_call: NA
clone_size: NA
cdr3_nt: TGTGCCAGCAGTGATGTTAATGGGAGGGGAGGTCGATATGAAAAACTGTTTTTT
cdr3_aa: CASSDVNGRGGRYEKLFF

v_call: TRBV6-5
j_call: TRBJ1-5
d_call: NA
clone_size: few
cdr3_nt: TGTGCCAGCCGCCTTACGGCGGGGCAGCCCCAGCATTTT
cdr3_aa: CASRLTAGQPQHF

v_call: TRBV11-3
j_call: TRBJ2-7
d_call: NA
clone_size: NA
cdr3_nt: TGTGCCAGCAGCTTCGCGGGGAGCTACGAGCAGTACTTC
cdr3_aa: CASSFAGSYEQYF

v_call: TRBV11-2
j_call: TRBJ2-7
d_call: TRBD2
clone_size: NA
cdr3_nt: TGTGCCAGCAGCTTAGGACTAGCGGGTCACGAGCAGTACTTC
cdr3_aa: CASSLGLAGHEQYF

v_call: TRBV30
j_call: TRBJ2-1
d_call: NA
clone_size: once
cdr3_nt: TGTGCCTGGAGGAACCGAGGTGAGCAGTTCTTC
cdr3_aa: CAWRNRGEQFF

v_call: TRBV5-1
j_call: TRBJ1-4
d_call: NA
clone_size: NA
cdr3_nt: TGCGCCAGCAGCTTAGGAGCAACTAATGAAAAACTGTTTTTT
cdr3_aa: CASSLGATNEKLFF

v_call: TRBV29-1
j_call: TRBJ2-7
d_call: NA
clone_size: NA
cdr3_nt: TGCAGCGTTGCCGGGACCTACGAGCAGTACTTC
cdr3_aa: CSVAGTYEQYF

v_call: TRBV18
j_call: TRBJ1-6
d_call: NA
clone_size: few
cdr3_nt: TGTGCCAGCTCACTTTCTATCGACACCAGAAATTATCCACTCCACTTT
cdr3_aa: CASSLSIDTRNYPLHF

v_call: TRBV7-9
j_call: TRBJ2-1
d_call: NA
clone_size: few
cdr3_nt: TGTGCCAGCAGCTTAGTGTTCGAAGGGGATGAGCAGTTCTTC
cdr3_aa: CASSLVFEGDEQFF

v_call: TRBV5-1
j_call: TRBJ2-2
d_call: TRBD2
clone_size: NA
cdr3_nt: TGCGCCAGCAGCTTGGCTCTAGCGGGGACCGGGGAGCTGTTTTTT
cdr3_aa: CASSLALAGTGELFF